This TCR beta chain was identified in a study of OX40 agonist ivuxolimab in advanced cancers. Clones were read by immunoSEQ multiplex PCR, and TCRdb kept only the in-frame ones, dropping some. The sample yields under 50,000 clones, 88% seen once. The sequence was collected from an adult with an advanced solid tumor such as melanoma, head and neck, liver or kidney cancer. The source material was CD4+ or CD8+ T cells sorted from blood, sampled in a trial of the OX40 agonist ivuxolimab.

This chain's CDR3 is CASSLSAVGETQYF. CDR3 sequence (DNA): TGTGCCAGCAGCTTAAGTGCAGTTGGAGAGACCCAGTACTTC. V usage is TRBV7-3 and J usage is TRBJ2-5, with D uncertain. Trimming stripped 1 base from V and 4 bases from J, with 10 bases between. There are 14 residues in the CDR3. CDR1 SGHTA and CDR2 FQGTGA come from the germline V gene. Filled out from reference TRBV7-3 and TRBJ2-5, the complete variable domain reads GAGVSQTPSNKVTEKGKYVELRCDPISGHTALYWYRQSLGQGPEFLIYFQGTGAADDSGLPNDRFFAVRPEGSVSTLKIQRTERGDSAVYLCASSLSAVGETQYFGPGTRLLVL.